The subject of this entry is one T cell receptor (beta chain). Its target is unknown. With constant-segment primers, 5'RACE yielded cDNA libraries of TCR alpha and TCR beta that carried sample barcodes and UMIs. Using its own MiXCR run on the 5' RACE reads, TCRdb lists one record per CDR3 protein. The sample shows some 320,000 distinct CDR3 sequences, roughly an eighth of them seen only once. The CDR3 is 16 residues long. Germline V gene lookup returns CDR1 SGHKS and CDR2 YYEKEE (reference sequence). The ends lost 2 bases at V and 7 bases at J; junction bases unmatched: 9. These data come from a study of T-cell memory formation after mild COVID-19. Study at large: Across donors, TCR clusters were largely donor specific.

Findings and limits, study-wide: Chiefly within CM and EM were the contracting CD4+ clones; CD8+ ones were within EMRA. Day 15 to 85 contracting clones showed balanced CD4/CD8; later expanders leaned CD4+.

The sequenced sample consisted of PBMCs or a T cell subset sorted from them (not recorded which). The sequence came from a man between 18 and 29 years old who had mild COVID-19 (a few samples of this study predate the infection). Cell type and time point are not known. This chain joins TRBV5-5 and TRBJ2-1, with TRBD1 matching 10 bases. CDR3 nucleotides: TGTGCCAGCAGCTTCGGACAGGGGGTTGTTTGGAATGAGCAGTTCTTC. Translated, it gives CASSFGQGVVWNEQFF.